This T cell receptor beta chain was sequenced in a study of T cells expressing NK-cell markers. The CDR3 covers 20 residues. Germline CDR1 and CDR2: SGHTA and FQGTGA. Findings of the study overall: More than five of the donors carried dominant NKG2C+ clonotypes that took up about 1.0-7.5% of their CD8+ T cells.

TCRdb reprocessed the 5' RACE reads, with one entry per CDR3 protein and no DNA. The sample data list 350,000 to 450,000 distinct CDR3 sequences. About this clonotype: What it recognizes is unknown.

The sequenced sample was blood T cells: a sorted CD56 or NKG2C T cell subset, CD4+ or CD8+ T cells, or bulk PBMC T cells (not recorded which). The chain couples TRBV7-3 to TRBJ2-4; the D call from TCRdb, TRBD2, cannot be confirmed without DNA. This clonotype was sampled from a man aged 18-69 years in good health. CDR3 sequence reads: CASSLTGTSLKQIAKNIQYF.